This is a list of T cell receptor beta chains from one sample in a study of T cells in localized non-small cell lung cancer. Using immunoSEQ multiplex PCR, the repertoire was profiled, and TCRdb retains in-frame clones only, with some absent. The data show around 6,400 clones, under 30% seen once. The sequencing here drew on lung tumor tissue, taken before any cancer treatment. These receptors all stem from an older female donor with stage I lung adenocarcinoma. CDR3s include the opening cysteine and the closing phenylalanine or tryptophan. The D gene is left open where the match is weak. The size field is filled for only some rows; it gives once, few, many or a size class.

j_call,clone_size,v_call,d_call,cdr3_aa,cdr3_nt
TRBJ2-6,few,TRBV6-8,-,CASSYGSDGSGANVLTF,TGTGCCAGCAGTTACGGCTCAGACGGATCTGGGGCCAACGTCCTGACTTTC
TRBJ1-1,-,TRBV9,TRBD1,CASSKHGTGGFTEAFF,TGTGCCAGCAGCAAGCACGGGACAGGGGGTTTCACTGAAGCTTTCTTT
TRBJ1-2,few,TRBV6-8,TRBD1,CAIRTGTADGYTF,TGTGCCATCAGGACCGGGACAGCGGACGGCTACACCTTC
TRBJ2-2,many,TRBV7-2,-,CASSLVHTGELFF,TGTGCCAGCAGCTTAGTCCACACCGGGGAGCTGTTTTTT
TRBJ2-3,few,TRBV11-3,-,CASSLGQALVEDTQYF,TGTGCCAGCAGCTTGGGCCAGGCCTTGGTGGAAGATACGCAGTATTTT
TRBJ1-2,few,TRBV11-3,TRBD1,CASSFPGQGGSGYTF,TGTGCCAGCAGCTTCCCGGGACAGGGAGGTTCTGGCTACACCTTC
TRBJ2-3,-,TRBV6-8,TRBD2,CAISGQTSGRSGDTQYF,TGTGCCATCAGTGGACAAACTAGCGGGAGGTCCGGAGATACGCAGTATTTT
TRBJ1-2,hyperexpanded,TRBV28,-,CASSSPHIQGSPVRYTF,TGTGCCAGCAGTTCTCCCCATATTCAGGGGTCCCCCGTACGCTACACCTTC
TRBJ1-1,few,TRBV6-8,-,CASRGLPSTEAFF,TGTGCCAGCAGGGGTTTACCGAGCACTGAAGCTTTCTTT
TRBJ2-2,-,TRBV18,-,CASSPTKNTGELFF,TGTGCCAGCTCACCTACAAAGAACACCGGGGAGCTGTTTTTT
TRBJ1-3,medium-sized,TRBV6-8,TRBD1,CASSYSGTGAGNTIYF,TGTGCCAGCAGTTACTCGGGGACAGGGGCTGGAAACACCATATATTTT
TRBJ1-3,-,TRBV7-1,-,CASSLLLGDTIYF,TGTGCCAGCAGCTTACTTTTGGGGGACACCATATATTTT
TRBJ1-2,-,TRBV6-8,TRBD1,CASSYRGLNYGYTF,TGTGCCAGCAGCTACAGGGGGCTGAACTATGGCTACACCTTC
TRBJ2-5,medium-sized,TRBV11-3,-,CASRLRSGGEETQYF,TGTGCCAGCAGGTTAAGGTCGGGCGGGGAAGAGACCCAGTACTTC
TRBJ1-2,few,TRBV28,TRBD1,CASRGTGEGNYGYTF,TGTGCCAGCAGGGGGACAGGGGAAGGGAACTATGGCTACACCTTC
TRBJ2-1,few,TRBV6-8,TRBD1,CASSLQGGGHNEQFF,TGTGCCAGCAGTTTACAGGGGGGTGGACACAATGAGCAGTTCTTC
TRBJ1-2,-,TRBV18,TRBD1,CASSYGTGGADGYTF,TGTGCCAGCTCGTACGGGACAGGGGGCGCGGATGGCTACACCTTC
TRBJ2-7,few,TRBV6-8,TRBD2,CASMREGGGIYEQYF,TGTGCCAGCATGCGGGAGGGAGGGGGAATCTACGAGCAGTACTTC
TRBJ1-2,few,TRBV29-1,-,CSVALGTQGYTF,TGCAGCGTAGCCTTGGGTACGCAGGGCTACACCTTC
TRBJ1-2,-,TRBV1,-,CTSSQTPAGANYGYTF,TGCACCAGCAGCCAAACCCCCGCCGGTGCTAACTATGGCTACACCTTC